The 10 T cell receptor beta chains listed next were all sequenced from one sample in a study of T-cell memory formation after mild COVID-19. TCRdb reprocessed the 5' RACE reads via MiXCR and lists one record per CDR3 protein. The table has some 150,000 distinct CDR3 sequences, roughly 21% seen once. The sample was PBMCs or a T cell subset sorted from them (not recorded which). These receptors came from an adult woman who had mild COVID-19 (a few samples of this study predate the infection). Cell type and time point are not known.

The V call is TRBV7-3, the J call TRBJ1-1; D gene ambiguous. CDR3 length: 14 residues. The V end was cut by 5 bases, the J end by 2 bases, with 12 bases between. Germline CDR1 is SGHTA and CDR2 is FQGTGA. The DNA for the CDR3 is TGTGCCAGCAGCCCCGGCGGTACTAACACTGAAGCTTTCTTT. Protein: CASSPGGTNTEAFF. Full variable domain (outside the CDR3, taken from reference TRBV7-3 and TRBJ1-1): GAGVSQTPSNKVTEKGKYVELRCDPISGHTALYWYRQSLGQGPEFLIYFQGTGAADDSGLPNDRFFAVRPEGSVSTLKIQRTERGDSAVYLCASSPGGTNTEAFFGQGTRLTVV.

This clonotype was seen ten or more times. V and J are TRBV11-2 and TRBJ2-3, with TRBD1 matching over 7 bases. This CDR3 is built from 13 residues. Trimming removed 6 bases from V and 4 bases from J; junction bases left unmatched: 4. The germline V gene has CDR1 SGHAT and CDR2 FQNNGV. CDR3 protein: CASRTGMSDTQYF. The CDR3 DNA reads TGTGCCAGCAGGACAGGGATGTCAGATACGCAGTATTTT. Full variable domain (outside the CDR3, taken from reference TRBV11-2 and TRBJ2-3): EAGVAQSPRYKIIEKRQSVAFWCNPISGHATLYWYQQILGQGPKLLIQFQNNGVVDDSQLPKDRFSAERLKGVDSTLKIQPAKLEDSAVYLCASRTGMSDTQYFGPGTRLTVL.

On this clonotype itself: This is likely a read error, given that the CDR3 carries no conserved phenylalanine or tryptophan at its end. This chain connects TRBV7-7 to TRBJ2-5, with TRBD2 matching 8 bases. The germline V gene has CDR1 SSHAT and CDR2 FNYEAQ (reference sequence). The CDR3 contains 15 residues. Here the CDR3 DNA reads TGTGCTAGCAGCTTCCGCGGGGGGAAGGAAGAGACCCAGTACTAC. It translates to CASSFRGGKEETQYY.

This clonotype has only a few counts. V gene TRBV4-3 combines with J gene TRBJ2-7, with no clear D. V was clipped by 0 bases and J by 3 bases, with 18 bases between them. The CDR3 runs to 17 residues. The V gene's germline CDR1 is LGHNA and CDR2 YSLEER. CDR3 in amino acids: CASSQDLGGGPVYEQYF. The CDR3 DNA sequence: TGCGCCAGCAGCCAAGATCTTGGTGGCGGACCAGTCTACGAGCAGTACTTC.

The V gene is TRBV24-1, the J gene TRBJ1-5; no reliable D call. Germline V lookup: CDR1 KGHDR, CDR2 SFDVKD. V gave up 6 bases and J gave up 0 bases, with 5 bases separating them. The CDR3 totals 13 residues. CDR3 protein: CATSKSSNQPQHF. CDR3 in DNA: TGTGCCACCAGTAAAAGTAGCAATCAGCCCCAGCATTTT.

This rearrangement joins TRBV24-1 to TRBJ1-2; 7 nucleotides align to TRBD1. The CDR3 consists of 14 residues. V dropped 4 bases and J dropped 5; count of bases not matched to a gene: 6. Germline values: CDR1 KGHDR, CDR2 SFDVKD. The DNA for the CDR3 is TGTGCCACCAGTGACCCCGGGACAGCTTATGGCTACACCTTC. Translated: CATSDPGTAYGYTF.

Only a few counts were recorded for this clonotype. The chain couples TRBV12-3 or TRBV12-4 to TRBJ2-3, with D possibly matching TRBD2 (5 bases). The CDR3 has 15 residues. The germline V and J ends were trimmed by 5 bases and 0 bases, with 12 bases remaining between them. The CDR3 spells CASSPGLVSTDTQYF. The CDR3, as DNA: TGTGCCAGCAGTCCAGGACTGGTTAGCACAGATACGCAGTATTTT.

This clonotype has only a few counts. CDR3 sequence (DNA): TGCAGCGTTAAACAGGGTTCTGGTGAGCAGTTCTTC. It codes for CSVKQGSGEQFF. The chain couples TRBV29-1 to TRBJ2-1; the D gene is possibly TRBD1 (6 bases). From germline, CDR1 is SQVTM and CDR2 ANQGSEA. Trimming left V 5 bases short and J 9 bases short, with 14 bases between. CDR3 length: 12 amino acids.

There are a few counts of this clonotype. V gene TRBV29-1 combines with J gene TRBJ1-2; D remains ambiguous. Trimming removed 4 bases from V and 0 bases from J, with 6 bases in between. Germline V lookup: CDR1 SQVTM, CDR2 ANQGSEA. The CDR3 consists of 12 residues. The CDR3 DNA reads TGCAGCGTTGTCTTCGCTAACTATGGCTACACCTTC. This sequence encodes CSVVFANYGYTF.

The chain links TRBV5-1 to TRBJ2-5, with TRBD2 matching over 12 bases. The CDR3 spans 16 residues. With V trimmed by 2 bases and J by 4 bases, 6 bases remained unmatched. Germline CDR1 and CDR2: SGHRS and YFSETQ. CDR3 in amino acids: CASSFLAGGPRETQYF. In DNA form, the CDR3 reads TGCGCCAGCAGCTTTCTAGCGGGGGGGCCGCGAGAGACCCAGTACTTC.